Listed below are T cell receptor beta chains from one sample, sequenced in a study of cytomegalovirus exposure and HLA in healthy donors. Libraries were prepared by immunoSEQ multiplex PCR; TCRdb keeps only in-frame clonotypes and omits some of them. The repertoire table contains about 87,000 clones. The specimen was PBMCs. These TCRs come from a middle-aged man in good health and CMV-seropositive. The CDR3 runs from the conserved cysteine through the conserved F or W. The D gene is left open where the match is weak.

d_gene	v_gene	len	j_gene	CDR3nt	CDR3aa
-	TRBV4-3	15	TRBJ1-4	TGCGCCAGCACGCGCTCGACGGGGTTTAATGAAAAACTGTTTTTT	CASTRSTGFNEKLFF
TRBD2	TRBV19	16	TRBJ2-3	TGTGCCAGTAGCAAACGGACTAGCGGGAGAACAGATACGCAGTATTTT	CASSKRTSGRTDTQYF
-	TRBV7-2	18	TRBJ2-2	TGTGCCAGCAGCTTACGCCCCATGGTTGGGCGGAGGGCCGGGGAGCTGTTTTTT	CASSLRPMVGRRAGELFF
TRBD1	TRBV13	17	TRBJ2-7	TGTGCCAGCAGCCCCGGACCCGGGACAGGGAGCTCCTACGAGCAGTACTTC	CASSPGPGTGSSYEQYF
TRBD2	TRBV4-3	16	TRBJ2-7	TGCGCCAGCAGCCAAGATCTAGCGGGAGGGTACTACGAGCAGTACTTC	CASSQDLAGGYYEQYF
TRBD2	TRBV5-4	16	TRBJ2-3	TGTGCCAGCAGCTTATCTAGCGGGAGGCAGGCAGATACGCAGTATTTT	CASSLSSGRQADTQYF
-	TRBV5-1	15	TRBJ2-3	TGCGCCAGCAGCTTGGTTGGCGGGACCACAGATACGCAGTATTTT	CASSLVGGTTDTQYF
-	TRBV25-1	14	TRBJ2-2	TGTGCCAGCAGTGTACCCGAGGGCACCGGGGAGCTGTTTTTT	CASSVPEGTGELFF
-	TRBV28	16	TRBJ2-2	TGTGCCAGCACCCTTGGGGGGGCTGAGGGCACCGGGGAGCTGTTTTTT	CASTLGGAEGTGELFF
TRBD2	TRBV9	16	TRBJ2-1	TGTGCCAGCAGCCCTAGGCATCGGGAGGCCGGAAATGAGCAGTTCTTC	CASSPRHREAGNEQFF
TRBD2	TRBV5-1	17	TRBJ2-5	TGCGCCAGCAGCTCCCAGGGACTAGCGGGACCTGGGGAGACCCAGTACTTC	CASSSQGLAGPGETQYF
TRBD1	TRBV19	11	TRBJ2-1	TGTGTTCCGACAGGGGGCAATGAGCAGTTCTTC	CVPTGGNEQFF
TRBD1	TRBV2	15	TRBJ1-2	TGTGCCAGCACCAGCGGGACAGGGTATGGCTATGGCTACACCTTC	CASTSGTGYGYGYTF
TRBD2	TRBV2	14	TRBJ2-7	TGTGCCAGCAGGGCCGGGACTACCTTCTACGAGCAGTACTTC	CASRAGTTFYEQYF
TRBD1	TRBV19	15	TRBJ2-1	TGTGCCAGTAGTACTGTGGGACAGGTGTACAATGAGCAGTTCTTC	CASSTVGQVYNEQFF
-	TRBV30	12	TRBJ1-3	TGTGCCTGGTCAGGGTCAGGAAACACCATATATTTT	CAWSGSGNTIYF
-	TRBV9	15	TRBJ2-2	TGTGCCAGCAGAGACACGGCAGGGGAGACCGGGGAGCTGTTTTTT	CASRDTAGETGELFF
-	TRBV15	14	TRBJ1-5	TGTGCCACCAGCCAAGGGGGTAGCAATCAGCCCCAGCATTTT	CATSQGGSNQPQHF
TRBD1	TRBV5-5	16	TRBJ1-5	TGTGCCAGCAGCGGACGGGACAGGGGGAAGGGTCAGCCCCAGCATTTT	CASSGRDRGKGQPQHF
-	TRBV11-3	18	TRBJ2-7	TGTGCCAGCAGCTTAGAGCGGTCGGGTAGAAAGCTCGCCTACGAGCAGTACTTC	CASSLERSGRKLAYEQYF
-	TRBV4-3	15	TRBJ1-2	TGCGCCAGCAGCCAAGGGACAGCGGCCAACTATGGCTACACCTTC	CASSQGTAANYGYTF
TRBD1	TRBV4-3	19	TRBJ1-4	TGCGCCAGCAGCCAAGATAGGGCCGGGACAGGGGGAACTAATGAAAAACTGTTTTTT	CASSQDRAGTGGTNEKLFF
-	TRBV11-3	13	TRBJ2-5	TGTGCCAGCAGCGTGGGGGGTCTGGAGACCCAGTACTTC	CASSVGGLETQYF
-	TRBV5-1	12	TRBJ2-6	TGCGCCAGCAGTCGGGAGGCCAACGTCCTGACTTTC	CASSREANVLTF
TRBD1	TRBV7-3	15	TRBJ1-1	TGTGCCAGCAGCTTAACTGGGACAGGGGGCACTGAAGCTTTCTTT	CASSLTGTGGTEAFF
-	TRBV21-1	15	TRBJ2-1	TGTGCCAGCAGCAAAAGAGACAGGGGGCGGGATGAGCAGTTCTTC	CASSKRDRGRDEQFF
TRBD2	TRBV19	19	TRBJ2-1	TGTGCCAGTAGTACCTCCCTAGGGTGGGAGGGCCTTTCTTACAATGAGCAGTTCTTC	CASSTSLGWEGLSYNEQFF
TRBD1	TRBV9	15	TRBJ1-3	TGTGCCAGCAGTCAGGGGGGTATGGCTGGAAACACCATATATTTT	CASSQGGMAGNTIYF
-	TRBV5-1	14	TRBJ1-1	TGCGCCAGCAGCTTGGTGGGTCAGGGCACTGAAGCTTTCTTT	CASSLVGQGTEAFF
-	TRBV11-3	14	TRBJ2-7	TGTGCCAGCAGCTTAGACAGGGGAGACTACGAGCAGTACTTC	CASSLDRGDYEQYF
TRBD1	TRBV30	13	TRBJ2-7	TGTGCCTGGAGCAGACAGGGTCCCTACGAGCAGTACTTC	CAWSRQGPYEQYF
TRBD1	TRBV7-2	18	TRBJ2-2	TGTGCCAGCAGCTTCTACAGGGGGCGCAGAGGTATTGGCGGGGAGCTGTTTTTT	CASSFYRGRRGIGGELFF
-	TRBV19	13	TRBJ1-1	TGTGCCAGTAGTACCGGGGTTAACACTGAAGCTTTCTTT	CASSTGVNTEAFF
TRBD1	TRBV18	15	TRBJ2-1	TGTGCCAGCTCGTCGACAGGGAGTGTTTACAATGAGCAGTTCTTC	CASSSTGSVYNEQFF
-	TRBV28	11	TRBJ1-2	TGTGCCACCCAGGCCAACTATGGCTACACCTTC	CATQANYGYTF
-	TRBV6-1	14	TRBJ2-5	TGTGCCAGCAGCCTAGGAGGGTACCAAGAGACCCAGTACTTC	CASSLGGYQETQYF
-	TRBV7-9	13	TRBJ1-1	TGTGCCAGCAGTGGCTCGACGGGGACTGAAGCTTTCTTT	CASSGSTGTEAFF
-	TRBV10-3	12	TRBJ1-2	TGTGCCATCAGTGAGTTGAGCTATGGCTACACCTTC	CAISELSYGYTF
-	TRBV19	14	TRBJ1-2	TGTGCCAGTATCAACCGAGGGCGTCCAGACGGCTACACCTTC	CASINRGRPDGYTF
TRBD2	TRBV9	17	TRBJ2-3	TGTGCCAGCAGCGCCAAGGGCCCCACAGCGGGAGTTGATACGCAGTATTTT	CASSAKGPTAGVDTQYF